This TCR beta chain was identified in a study of PD-L1 blockade in urothelial cancer. Background on the study: Patients began atezolizumab, 1,200 mg intravenously every 3 weeks, in the mid-2010s. After treatment start, blood was analyzed at 3 weeks (second dose) and at 6 weeks.

This table comes from immunoSEQ multiplex PCR, and its TCRdb copy is limited to in-frame clones, with some not included. This sample has some 60,000 clones, with around 84% found just once. With 5 bases removed from V and 2 bases from J, the gap between germline ends came to 11 bases. The CDR3 totals 14 residues. The V gene's germline CDR1 is MNHEY and CDR2 SVGAGI. The TCR comes from a man aged 45-65 years with urothelial cancer. The specimen was PBMCs, collected around atezolizumab (anti-PD-L1) treatment. V and J are TRBV6-5 and TRBJ2-3, with D possibly matching TRBD2 (6 bases). This chain's CDR3 is CASSIRTTTDTQYF. CDR3 nucleotides: TGTGCCAGCAGTATCAGGACTACCACAGATACGCAGTATTTT.